This T cell receptor (beta chain) comes out of a study of CD8+ T cells in alopecia areata. Across the whole study: Tofacitinib continued for 6 to 18 months and was then withheld for 6 months. The SALT score measured affected scalp surface percentage in treated patients.

Turning to this clone: Its antigen is unknown.

The sequencing template was cDNA reverse transcribed from extracted RNA. The method was immunoSEQ multiplex PCR; TCRdb's version includes in-frame clones alone and lacks a portion of them. Found here are under 200,000 clones, approximately 65% of them singletons; the top ten hold roughly 0.99%. Overall study findings and caveats: One nonresponder leaves baseline CD8+ expansion's link to response uncertain. Patients showed less clear TCR sequence sharing than mice, possibly partly because of HLA diversity.

Stated treatment: oral pan-JAK inhibitor, 5-10 mg twice daily. The sample was CD4+ T cells sorted from blood, taken at week 4, from a patient treated with tofacitinib. The TCR comes from a human donor with alopecia areata.

The CDR3 bases are TGCGCCAGCAGCCAAGGTGGCACGGCAGCGACCCAGTACTTC. Residues: CASSQGGTAATQYF. V is TRBV4-3 and J is TRBJ2-5, with no clear D. The germline V gene has CDR1 LGHNA and CDR2 YSLEER. The CDR3 consists of 14 residues. V lost 1 base, J lost 7 bases, and 13 bases lay in between.